This T cell receptor beta chain was sequenced during a study of cytomegalovirus exposure and HLA in healthy donors. Amplification used 60 Vbeta primers and 13 Jbeta primers. Data came from immunoSEQ multiplex PCR; TCRdb stores just in-frame clones and leaves some out. The sample shows approximately 190,000 clones, around 83% of them seen only once. This CDR3 contains 16 residues. The specimen sequenced was PBMCs. The TCR sequence derives from a woman between 18 and 30 years old in good health and CMV-seronegative. The chain is built from TRBV12-1 and TRBJ1-1. TRBV12-1 is labeled a pseudogene. CDR3 nucleotide sequence: TGTGCCAGCAGCTTTGGGAGAAGGGGACTGAGCACTGAAGCTTTCTTT. It codes for CASSFGRRGLSTEAFF.